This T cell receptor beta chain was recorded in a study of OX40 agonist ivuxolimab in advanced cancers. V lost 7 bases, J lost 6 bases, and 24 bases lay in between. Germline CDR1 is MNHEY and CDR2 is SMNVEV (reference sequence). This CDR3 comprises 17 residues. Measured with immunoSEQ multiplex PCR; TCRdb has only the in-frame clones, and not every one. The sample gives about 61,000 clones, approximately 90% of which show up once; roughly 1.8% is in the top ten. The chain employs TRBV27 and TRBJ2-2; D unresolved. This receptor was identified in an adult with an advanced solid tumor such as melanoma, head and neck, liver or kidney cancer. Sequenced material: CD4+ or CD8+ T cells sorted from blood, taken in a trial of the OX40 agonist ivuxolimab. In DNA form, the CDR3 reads TGTGCCAGCAAAGGAGCTCCTCGCCCTCTATCCTCCGGGGAGCTGTTTTTT. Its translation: CASKGAPRPLSSGELFF.